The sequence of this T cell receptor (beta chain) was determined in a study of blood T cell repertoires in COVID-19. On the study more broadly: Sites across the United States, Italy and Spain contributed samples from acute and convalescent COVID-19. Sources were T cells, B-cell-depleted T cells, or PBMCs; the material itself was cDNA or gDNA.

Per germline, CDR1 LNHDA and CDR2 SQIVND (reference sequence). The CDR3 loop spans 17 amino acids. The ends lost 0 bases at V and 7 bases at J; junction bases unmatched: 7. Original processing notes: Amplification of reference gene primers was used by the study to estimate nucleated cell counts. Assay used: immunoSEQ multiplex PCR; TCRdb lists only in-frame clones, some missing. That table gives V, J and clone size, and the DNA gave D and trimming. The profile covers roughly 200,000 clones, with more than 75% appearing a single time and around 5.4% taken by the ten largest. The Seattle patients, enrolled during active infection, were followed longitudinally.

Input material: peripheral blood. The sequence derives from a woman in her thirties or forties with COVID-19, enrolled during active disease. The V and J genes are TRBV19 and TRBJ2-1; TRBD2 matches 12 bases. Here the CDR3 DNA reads TGTGCCAGTAGTATAGATCCTCGGCTAGCGGGAGGGAATGAGCAGTTCTTC. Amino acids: CASSIDPRLAGGNEQFF.